This T cell receptor beta chain was sequenced in a study of blood T cell repertoires in COVID-19. Study as a whole: Donors in the United States, Italy and Spain gave samples during acute or convalescent COVID-19. From T cells, B-cell-depleted T cells, or PBMCs came the material, which was cDNA or gDNA.

The CDR3 contains 17 residues. V lost 3 bases and J lost 2, with 19 bases in between. Germline V gene sequence: CDR1 SGHNT, CDR2 YYREEE (reference sequence). In the authors' methods: Estimation of nucleated cell counts was performed using reference gene primer amplification. The repertoire was sequenced with immunoSEQ multiplex PCR; TCRdb's copy has only in-frame clones and lacks some. V and J calls plus clone size are reproduced from that table; the DNA served to infer D and trimming. The sample lists about 190,000 clones, 88% seen once, with about 2% in the top ten. The sequenced material came from peripheral blood. The origin of this receptor is a man aged 65 to 85 with active or convalescent COVID-19. V is TRBV5-4 and J is TRBJ2-3; the D gene is possibly TRBD2 (5 bases). The CDR3 region has the DNA TGTGCCAGCAGCTCCGACCCGGGGAGAGGACTCACAGATACGCAGTATTTT. The encoded protein is CASSSDPGRGLTDTQYF. The whole variable domain, remainder taken from reference TRBV5-4 and TRBJ2-3, is ETGVTQSPTHLIKTRGQQVTLRCSSQSGHNTVSWYQQALGQGPQFIFQYYREEENGRGNFPPRFSGLQFPNYSSELNVNALELDDSALYLCASSSDPGRGLTDTQYFGPGTRLTVL.